Listed below are T cell receptor beta chains from one sample, sequenced in a study of blood T cell repertoires in COVID-19. Only in-frame clones appear in the TCRdb table, and some are missing; sequencing was by immunoSEQ multiplex PCR. The sample contains some 100,000 clones, 80% to 90% of which appear only once. The sample consisted of peripheral blood. The receptor source for this set is a woman aged 80 or over with active or convalescent COVID-19. Each CDR3 is given with its conserved first and last residue. The D gene is left open where the match is weak. Not every row has a clone size; where given, it reads once, few, many or a size class.

DNA,CDR3,size,J,V,D
TGTGCCAGCAGATGGGAACTAGCCGCAGATACGCAGTATTTT,CASRWELAADTQYF,-,TRBJ2-3,TRBV2,-
TGTGCCAGCACCCAGTACAATGAGCAGTTCTTC,CASTQYNEQFF,once,TRBJ2-1,TRBV27,-
TGTGCCAGCAGTGAACCGGCTGCGGGGGCGGGAGGGTGGAACAATGAGCAGTTCTTC,CASSEPAAGAGGWNNEQFF,-,TRBJ2-1,TRBV6-1,TRBD2
TGTGCCAGCAGTATAGGGGGCTTCAATCAGCCCCAGCATTTT,CASSIGGFNQPQHF,few,TRBJ1-5,TRBV27,TRBD1
TGTGCCAGCAGCTTAGCGCAGGGGGGTGGCTACACCTTC,CASSLAQGGGYTF,-,TRBJ1-2,TRBV7-2,TRBD1
TGTGCCAGCAGCCAACCTTCCCAAGAGACCCAGTACTTC,CASSQPSQETQYF,-,TRBJ2-5,TRBV3-1/TRBV3-2,-
TGTGCCAGCAGCTTAGCGTGGCAGAGCAATCAGCCCCAGCATTTT,CASSLAWQSNQPQHF,once,TRBJ1-5,TRBV7-8,-
TGTGCCAGCAGCGTAGCCCCCTTCCCTCCCCCCGGGGAGCTGTTTTTT,CASSVAPFPPPGELFF,-,TRBJ2-2,TRBV9,-
TGTGCCAGTAGTATTGGTAGCGGGATCTACGAGCAGTACTTC,CASSIGSGIYEQYF,-,TRBJ2-7,TRBV19,TRBD2
TGTGCCAGCAGTTTAGAGCGGTCCGGGCCGTACTCCTACAATGAGCAGTTCTTC,CASSLERSGPYSYNEQFF,-,TRBJ2-1,TRBV27,-
TGCAGCGTTGAAGTCACTAGCGGGGGGAAAGGAGATACGCAGTATTTT,CSVEVTSGGKGDTQYF,-,TRBJ2-3,TRBV29-1,TRBD2
TGTGCCCCCCCGGGACAGGGGAGGGCTGGGGCCAACGTCCTGACTTTC,CAPPGQGRAGANVLTF,-,TRBJ2-6,TRBV27,TRBD1
TGTGCCAGCAGCCCAAGCGGGGGGTGGAAGTACTATGGCTACACCTTC,CASSPSGGWKYYGYTF,once,TRBJ1-2,TRBV7-2,-
TGTGCCAGCAGCCGCCGGGTGGGGGCCAGGGGTGGGAAGACCCAGTACTTC,CASSRRVGARGGKTQYF,-,TRBJ2-5,TRBV11-2,-